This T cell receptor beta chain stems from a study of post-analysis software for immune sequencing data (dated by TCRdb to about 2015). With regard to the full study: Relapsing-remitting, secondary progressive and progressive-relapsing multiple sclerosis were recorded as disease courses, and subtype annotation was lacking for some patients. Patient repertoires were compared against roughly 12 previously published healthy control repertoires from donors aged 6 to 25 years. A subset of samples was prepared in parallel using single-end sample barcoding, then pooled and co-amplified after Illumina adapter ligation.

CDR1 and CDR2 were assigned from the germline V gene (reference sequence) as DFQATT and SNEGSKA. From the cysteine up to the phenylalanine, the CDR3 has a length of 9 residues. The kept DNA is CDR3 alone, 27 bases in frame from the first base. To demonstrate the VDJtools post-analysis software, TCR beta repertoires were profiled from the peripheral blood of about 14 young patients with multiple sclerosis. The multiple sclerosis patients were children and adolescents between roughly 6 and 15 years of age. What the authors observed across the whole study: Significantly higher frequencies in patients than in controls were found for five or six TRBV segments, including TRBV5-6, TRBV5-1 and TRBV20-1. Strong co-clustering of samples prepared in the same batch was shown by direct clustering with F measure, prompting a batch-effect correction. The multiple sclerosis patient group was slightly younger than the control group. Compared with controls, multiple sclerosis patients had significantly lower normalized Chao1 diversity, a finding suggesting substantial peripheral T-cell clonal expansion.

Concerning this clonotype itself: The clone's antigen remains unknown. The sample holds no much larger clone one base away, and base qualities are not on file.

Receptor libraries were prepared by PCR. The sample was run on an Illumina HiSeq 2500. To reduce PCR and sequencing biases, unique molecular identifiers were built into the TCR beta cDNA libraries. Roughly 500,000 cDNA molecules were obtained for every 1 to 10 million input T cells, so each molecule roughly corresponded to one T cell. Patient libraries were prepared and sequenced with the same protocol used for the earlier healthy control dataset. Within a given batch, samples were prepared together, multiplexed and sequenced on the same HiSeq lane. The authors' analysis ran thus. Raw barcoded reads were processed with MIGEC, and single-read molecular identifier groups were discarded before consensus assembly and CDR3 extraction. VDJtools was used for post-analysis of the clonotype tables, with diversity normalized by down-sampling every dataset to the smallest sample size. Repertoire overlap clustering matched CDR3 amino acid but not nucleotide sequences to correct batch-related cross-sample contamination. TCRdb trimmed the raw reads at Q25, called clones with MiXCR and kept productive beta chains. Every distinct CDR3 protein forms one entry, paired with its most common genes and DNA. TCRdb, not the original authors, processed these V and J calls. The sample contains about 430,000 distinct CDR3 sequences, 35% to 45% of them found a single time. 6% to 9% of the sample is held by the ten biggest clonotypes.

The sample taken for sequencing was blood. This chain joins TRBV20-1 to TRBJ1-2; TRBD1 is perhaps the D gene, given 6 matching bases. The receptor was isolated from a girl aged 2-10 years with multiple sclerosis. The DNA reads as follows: TGCAGATCAGGGGATCGCTACACCTTC. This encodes CRSGDRYTF.